The 21 T cell receptor beta chains below come from one sample, sequenced in a study of Ad26.COV2.S vaccination and SARS-CoV-2 variants. Documented treatment: over 15 received Ad26.COV2.S at low or high dose, single or two shots; roughly 5 received placebo; per-sample allocation not given. Sampling occurred on day 63 after the first vaccine or placebo injection. Method: immunoSEQ multiplex PCR; TCRdb's copy keeps in-frame clones and lacks some. The table records about 350,000 clones, about 88% of them present only once. The source material was peripheral blood, sampled in a trial of Ad26.COV2.S vaccine versus placebo. The receptors originated from a person aged 18-60 years who received the Ad26.COV2.S COVID-19 vaccine or a placebo.

In regard to this clone: Additional DNA sequences in this sample encode the identical CDR3. The CDR3 bases are TGTGCCAGCAGCTTACAGCAGAACACTGAAGCTTTCTTT. The encoded protein is CASSLQQNTEAFF. The V and J genes are TRBV7-3 and TRBJ1-1; D ambiguous. CDR3 length equals 13 residues. Germline V gene lookup returns CDR1 SGHTA and CDR2 FQGTGA. Between the trimmed V and J ends, which lost 2 bases and 1 base, there was a span of 5 bases.

This clone has ten or more counts. This chain joins TRBV19 and TRBJ2-2, with D possibly TRBD2 on 6 matching bases. This CDR3 contains 14 residues. Germline V gene lookup returns CDR1 LNHDA and CDR2 SQIVND (reference sequence). Trimming cost V 10 bases and J 7 bases, with 19 bases left between them. CDR3 in amino acids: CATHVGSEVGELFF. In DNA form, the CDR3 reads TGTGCCACACATGTCGGGAGTGAGGTCGGGGAGCTGTTTTTT.

The chain links TRBV7-2 to TRBJ2-7; D unclear. CDR3 length equals 13 residues. V lost 6 bases and J lost 5, with 14 bases in between. The V gene's germline CDR1 is SGHTA and CDR2 FQGNSA. The CDR3 DNA is TGTGCCAGCAGTTTTGGAACCTCAGACGAGCAGTACTTC. Its protein is CASSFGTSDEQYF.

V and J are TRBV6-4 and TRBJ1-2, with D perhaps matching TRBD1 (6 bases). Germline lookup yields CDR1 MRHNA and CDR2 SNTAGT. The CDR3 sequence is 14 residues long. The germline V and J ends were trimmed by 0 bases and 5 bases, with 10 bases remaining between them. The DNA for the CDR3 is TGTGCCAGCAGTGACTCTTCAGGGGCGTATGGCTACACCTTC. This codes for CASSDSSGAYGYTF.

The rearrangement links TRBV18 to TRBJ1-3, with 7 nucleotides matching TRBD1. J lost 2 bases, V lost 8 bases, and 6 bases had no gene match. The CDR3 is made up of 14 amino acids. Germline loops: CDR1 KGHSH, CDR2 LQKENI. The CDR3 DNA reads TGTGCCAGCGCGATACAGGGGACTGGAAACACCATATATTTT. This codes for CASAIQGTGNTIYF.

This clone was seen only once. The chain recombines TRBV5-6 with TRBJ1-6; tentatively, D is TRBD1 (5 bases). The CDR3 is 15 residues long. V gave up 6 bases and J gave up 6 bases, with 16 bases separating them. Per the germline V gene, CDR1 is SGHDT and CDR2 is YYEEEE. This CDR3 reads CASNLGGPRNSPLHF. CDR3 DNA: TGTGCCAGCAACCTGGGGGGTCCGCGTAATTCACCCCTCCACTTT. Filled out from reference TRBV5-6 and TRBJ1-6, the complete variable domain reads DAGVTQSPTHLIKTRGQQVTLRCSPKSGHDTVSWYQQALGQGPQFIFQYYEEEERQRGNFPDRFSGHQFPNYSSELNVNALLLGDSALYLCASNLGGPRNSPLHFGNGTRLTVT.

J is TRBJ2-6 and V is TRBV19, with 8 bases identical to TRBD1. Trimming took 6 bases from V and 0 from J; bases not matched to a gene: 16. CDR1 and CDR2 (germline): LNHDA, SQIVND (reference sequence). The CDR3 is 20 amino acids. The CDR3 nucleotides read TGTGCCAGTAGCCTACCCCCCGGGACAGGTGGACCCTCTGGGGCCAACGTCCTGACTTTC. It codes for CASSLPPGTGGPSGANVLTF.

The sample holds one count of this clone. The rearrangement links TRBV7-7 to TRBJ2-5, with 8 bases matching TRBD1. With V trimmed by 3 bases and J by 5 bases, 8 bases remained unmatched. CDR1 is SSHAT, CDR2 FNYEAQ, per germline (reference sequence). The CDR3 sequence is 15 residues long. The CDR3 bases are TGTGCCAGCAGCTTCCGACAGGGGCAGTGGGAGACCCAGTACTTC. This codes for CASSFRQGQWETQYF.

The V and J genes are TRBV4-2 and TRBJ1-5; perhaps TRBD1 as D (5 bases). The CDR3 totals 15 residues. Germline V lookup: CDR1 LGHNA, CDR2 YNFKEQ. Trimming took off 5 bases at V and 1 base at J, with 12 bases between the two ends. DNA of the CDR3: TGTGCCAGCAGCGTAGACCCAGGGAGCAATCAGCCCCAGCATTTT. Protein sequence: CASSVDPGSNQPQHF.

The rearrangement uses TRBV5-1 and TRBJ2-3; D is unclear. The V gene lost 2 bases and the J gene lost 3 bases, with 7 bases spanning the gap. The CDR3 consists of 13 residues. Per the germline V gene, CDR1 is SGHRS and CDR2 is YFSETQ. CDR3: CASSLDVTDTQYF. In DNA, the CDR3 is TGCGCCAGCAGCTTAGACGTTACAGATACGCAGTATTTT.

This rearrangement joins TRBV5-1 to TRBJ2-3; D remains unclear. The germline V and J ends were trimmed by 7 bases and 6 bases, with 9 bases remaining between them. Per the germline V gene, CDR1 is SGHRS and CDR2 is YFSETQ. This CDR3 is built from 11 residues. The CDR3 DNA reads as TGCGCCAGCGGAGTTAAGGATACGCAGTATTTT. As protein: CASGVKDTQYF.

This chain links TRBV5-4 with TRBJ1-6, with TRBD1 matching 9 bases. From germline, CDR1 is SGHNT and CDR2 YYREEE (reference sequence). The CDR3 covers 15 residues. Losses at the gene ends were 0 bases for V and 9 bases for J; bases not matched to a gene: 4. Written as DNA, the CDR3 is TGTGCCAGCAGCTTGGACAGGGGGCAAGGTTCACCCCTCCACTTT. Translating gives CASSLDRGQGSPLHF.

The chain links TRBV3-1 (or the pseudogene TRBV3-2) to TRBJ1-5; 7 positions agree with TRBD1. V shed 4 bases and J 2 bases; nucleotides not matched to a gene: 11. The CDR3 is 17 amino acids. CDR1 is LGHDT and CDR2 is YNNKEL in the germline V gene (reference sequence). CDR3 coding DNA: TGTGCCAGCAGCCTACGACAGGGTCCCGGACGCAATCAGCCCCAGCATTTT. Translated: CASSLRQGPGRNQPQHF.

The V and J genes are TRBV12-3 or TRBV12-4 and TRBJ2-3; D not resolved. V was trimmed by 5 bases and J by 1 base, leaving 1 base between them. The CDR3 loop spans 11 amino acids. The CDR3 DNA is TGTGCCAGCAGTCGCACAGATACGCAGTATTTT. This gives the protein CASSRTDTQYF.

The J gene is TRBJ2-2, the V gene TRBV9; D may correspond to TRBD1 or TRBD2 (6 bases each). Trimming shortened V by 0 bases and J by 0 bases, and 12 bases separated the two germline ends. CDR1 and CDR2 (germline): SGDLS, YYNGEE. CDR3 length: 17 amino acids. Here the CDR3 reads CASSVAVGGANTGELFF. For the CDR3, the DNA is TGTGCCAGCAGCGTAGCCGTCGGGGGCGCGAACACCGGGGAGCTGTTTTTT. Full variable domain (outside the CDR3, taken from reference TRBV9 and TRBJ2-2): DSGVTQTPKHLITATGQRVTLRCSPRSGDLSVYWYQQSLDQGLQFLIQYYNGEERAKGNILERFSAQQFPDLHSELNLSSLELGDSALYFCASSVAVGGANTGELFFGEGSRLTVL.

The chain employs TRBV2 and TRBJ1-6; tentative D call: TRBD1 (5 bases). V lost 3 bases, J lost 7 bases, and 10 bases lay in between. The CDR3 has 14 residues. Germline V CDR1 and CDR2: SNHLY, FYNNEI. For the CDR3, the DNA is TGTGCCAGCAGTGACCGGCGGGGGAATTCACCCCTCCACTTT. This codes for CASSDRRGNSPLHF.

The rearrangement links TRBV5-1 to TRBJ1-3; tentatively, D is TRBD1 (5 bases). Trimming took off 5 bases at V and 1 base at J, with 16 bases between the two ends. The CDR3 is 16 residues long. Germline V gene sequence: CDR1 SGHRS, CDR2 YFSETQ. The DNA for the CDR3 is TGCGCCAGCAGTTTGTTACCCACAGGTTCTGGAAACACCATATATTTT. It specifies CASSLLPTGSGNTIYF.

The chain links TRBV5-1 to TRBJ1-6; TRBD1 matches at 8 bases. This CDR3 has 14 amino acids. V lost 1 base to trimming and J lost 7 bases; unmatched junction nucleotides: 1. The V gene's germline CDR1 is SGHRS and CDR2 YFSETQ. The CDR3 reads CASSLYRGNSPLHF. The CDR3 region has the DNA TGCGCCAGCAGCTTGTACAGGGGGAATTCACCCCTCCACTTT.

The rearrangement links TRBV19 to TRBJ2-7, with unresolved D. In germline, CDR1 is LNHDA, CDR2 SQIVND (reference sequence). The V end was cut by 6 bases, the J end by 3 bases, with 12 bases between. CDR3 length: 13 amino acids. The CDR3 DNA sequence: TGTGCCAGTAGCTCCACCGTGTTCTACGAGCAGTACTTC. It specifies CASSSTVFYEQYF.

The rearrangement uses TRBV7-9 and TRBJ2-2; the D gene is possibly TRBD2 (6 bases). V was clipped by 7 bases and J by 6 bases, with 15 bases between them. The CDR3 has 14 residues. The germline gives CDR1 SEHNR, CDR2 FQNEAQ (reference sequence). This chain's CDR3 is CASNPSSGAGELFF. The CDR3 nucleotides are TGTGCCAGCAACCCCAGTTCGGGGGCCGGGGAGCTGTTTTTT.

This sequence joins TRBV19 and TRBJ2-1; D not certain. There are 13 residues in the CDR3. CDR1 and CDR2 (germline): LNHDA, SQIVND (reference sequence). V lost 5 bases and J 8 bases, leaving 13 bases between the germline ends. The CDR3 DNA reads as TGTGCCAGTAGTGGATGGGGAATCTATGAGCAGTTCTTC. The encoded protein is CASSGWGIYEQFF. Complete variable domain (other parts from reference TRBV19 and TRBJ2-1): DGGITQSPKYLFRKEGQNVTLSCEQNLNHDAMYWYRQDPGQGLRLIYYSQIVNDFQKGDIAEGYSVSREKKESFPLTVTSAQKNPTAFYLCASSGWGIYEQFFGPGTRLTVL.